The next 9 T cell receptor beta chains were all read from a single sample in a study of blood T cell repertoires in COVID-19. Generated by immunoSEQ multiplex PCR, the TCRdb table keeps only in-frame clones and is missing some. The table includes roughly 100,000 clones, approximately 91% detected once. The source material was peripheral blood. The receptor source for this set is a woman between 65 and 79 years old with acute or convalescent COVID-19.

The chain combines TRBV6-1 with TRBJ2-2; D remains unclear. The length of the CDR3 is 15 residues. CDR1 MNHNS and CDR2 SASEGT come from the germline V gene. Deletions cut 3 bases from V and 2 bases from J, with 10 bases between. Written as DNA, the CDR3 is TGTGCCAGCAGTGACGCCCTATATAACACCGGGGAGCTGTTTTTT. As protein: CASSDALYNTGELFF.

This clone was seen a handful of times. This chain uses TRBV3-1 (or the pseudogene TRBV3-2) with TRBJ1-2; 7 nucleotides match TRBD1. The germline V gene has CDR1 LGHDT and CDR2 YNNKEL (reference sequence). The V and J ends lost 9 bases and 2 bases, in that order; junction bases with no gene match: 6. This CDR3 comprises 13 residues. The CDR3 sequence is CASTGALNYGYTF. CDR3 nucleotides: TGTGCCAGTACAGGGGCCTTGAACTATGGCTACACCTTC.

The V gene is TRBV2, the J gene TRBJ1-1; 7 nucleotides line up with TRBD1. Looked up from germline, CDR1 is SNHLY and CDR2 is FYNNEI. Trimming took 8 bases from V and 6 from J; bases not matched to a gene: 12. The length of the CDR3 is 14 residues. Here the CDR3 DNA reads TGTGCCAGCTACAGGGGTGGGGGAGCTCCTGAAGCTTTCTTT. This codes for CASYRGGGAPEAFF.

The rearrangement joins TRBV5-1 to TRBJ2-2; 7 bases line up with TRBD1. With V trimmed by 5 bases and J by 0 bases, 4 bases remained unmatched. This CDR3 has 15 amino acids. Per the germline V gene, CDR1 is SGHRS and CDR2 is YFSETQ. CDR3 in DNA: TGCGCCAGCAGAAAAGGGGGCACGAACACCGGGGAGCTGTTTTTT. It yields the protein CASRKGGTNTGELFF.

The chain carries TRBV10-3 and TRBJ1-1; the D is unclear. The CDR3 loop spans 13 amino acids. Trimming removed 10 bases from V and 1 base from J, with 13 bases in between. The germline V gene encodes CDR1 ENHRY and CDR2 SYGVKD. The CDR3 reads CATKPTTNTEAFF. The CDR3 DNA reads TGTGCCACCAAGCCGACAACGAACACTGAAGCTTTCTTT.

CDR3 nucleotides: TGTGCCTGGAGTAGCGGGAGGGTGCTGGGGGACGGGGACTACGAGCAGTACTTC. Translated, it gives CAWSSGRVLGDGDYEQYF. The chain employs TRBV30 and TRBJ2-7; 10 bases fit TRBD2. The CDR3 spans 18 residues. V lost 2 bases and J lost 3; bases outside the gene matches: 16. CDR1 and CDR2 (germline): GTSNPN, SVGIG (reference sequence).

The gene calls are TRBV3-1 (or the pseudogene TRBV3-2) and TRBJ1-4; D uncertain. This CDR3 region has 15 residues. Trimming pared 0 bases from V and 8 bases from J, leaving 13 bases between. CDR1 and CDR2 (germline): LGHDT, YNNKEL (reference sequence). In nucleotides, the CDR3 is TGTGCCAGCAGCCAAGAGATTGCAGGAAGGGAAAAACTGTTTTTT. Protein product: CASSQEIAGREKLFF.

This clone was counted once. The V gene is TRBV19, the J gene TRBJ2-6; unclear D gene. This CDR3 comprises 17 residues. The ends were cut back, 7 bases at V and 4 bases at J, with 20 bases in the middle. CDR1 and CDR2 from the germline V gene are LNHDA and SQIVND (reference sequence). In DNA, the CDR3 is TGTGCCAGTACCCCAAAGGTCCCAGGCGCGGGGGCCAACGTCCTGACTTTC. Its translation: CASTPKVPGAGANVLTF.

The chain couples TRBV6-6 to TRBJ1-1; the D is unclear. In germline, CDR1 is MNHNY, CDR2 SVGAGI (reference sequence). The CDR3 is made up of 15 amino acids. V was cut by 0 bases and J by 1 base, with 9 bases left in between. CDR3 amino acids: CASSYSLQSNTEAFF. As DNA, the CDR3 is TGTGCCAGCAGTTACTCGTTACAGTCGAACACTGAAGCTTTCTTT.